Each of the 14 T cell receptor beta chains below was sequenced from the same sample in a study of T cell responses to AZD1222 COVID-19 vaccine. Method: immunoSEQ multiplex PCR; TCRdb's copy keeps in-frame clones and lacks some. This table has 200,000 or so clones, approximately 87% appearing once. The specimen comprised peripheral blood, sampled on day 0 of MenACWY control vaccination. These receptors originate from an adult in good health.

The V call is TRBV25-1, the J call TRBJ1-1; D gene ambiguous. Germline V lookup: CDR1 MGHDK, CDR2 SYGVNS. V was cut by 0 bases and J by 1 base, with 12 bases left in between. This CDR3 has 16 residues. CDR3 sequence (DNA): TGTGCCAGCAGTGAATATATCGACTGCCGGAACACTGAAGCTTTCTTT. Translating gives CASSEYIDCRNTEAFF.

The chain joins TRBV29-1 to TRBJ2-5; 12 bases are a match to TRBD2. Germline V gene sequence: CDR1 SQVTM, CDR2 ANQGSEA. The CDR3 extends over 14 amino acids. With 6 bases clipped from V and 0 bases from J, the junction kept 2 bases outside the gene matches. The CDR3, as DNA: TGCAGCGTCGGACTAGCGGGGCACCAAGAGACCCAGTACTTC. It codes for CSVGLAGHQETQYF.

This sequence joins TRBV27 and TRBJ2-1; TRBD2 matches at 13 bases. The V gene end was trimmed by 6 bases and the J gene end by 4 bases; junction bases not matched to a gene: 3. Germline V gene data show CDR1 as MNHEY and CDR2 as SMNVEV (reference sequence). This CDR3 has 15 residues. The CDR3 sequence is CASRLAGGEYNEQFF. CDR3 DNA sequence: TGTGCCAGCAGACTAGCGGGGGGGGAGTACAATGAGCAGTTCTTC.

The J gene is TRBJ2-7, the V gene TRBV27, with TRBD1 as a possible D gene (6 bases). The CDR3 covers 14 residues. Germline CDR1 and CDR2: MNHEY and SMNVEV (reference sequence). Trimming pared 6 bases from V and 5 bases from J, leaving 17 bases between. CDR3 protein: CASRPNTGRDEQYF. The CDR3, as DNA: TGTGCCAGCAGGCCTAATACAGGGCGTGACGAGCAGTACTTC.

This sequence joins TRBV11-2 and TRBJ2-1, with a weak D call TRBD2 (6 bases). CDR3 size: 16 residues. V was clipped by 5 bases and J by 9 bases, with 23 bases between them. Germline values: CDR1 SGHAT, CDR2 FQNNGV. The CDR3 reads CASSPGGDLLQGEQFF. The CDR3 DNA follows: TGTGCCAGCAGCCCTGGAGGGGACCTCCTTCAGGGTGAGCAGTTCTTC.

J is TRBJ2-5 and V is TRBV7-9; D gene ambiguous. Per germline, CDR1 SEHNR and CDR2 FQNEAQ (reference sequence). The CDR3 is 13 amino acids. Trimming took off 0 bases at V and 5 bases at J, with 7 bases between the two ends. The CDR3 region is CASSLADRETQYF. The CDR3 nucleotides read TGTGCCAGCAGCTTAGCGGATAGGGAGACCCAGTACTTC.

The chain links TRBV6-5 to TRBJ2-3, with D possibly called TRBD1 or TRBD2 (6 bases each). Deletions cut 6 bases from V and 0 bases from J, with 10 bases between. This CDR3 comprises 14 residues. Germline V lookup: CDR1 MNHEY, CDR2 SVGAGI. The CDR3 is CASRSGGSTDTQYF. The CDR3 nucleotides are TGTGCCAGCAGGTCCGGGGGCAGCACAGATACGCAGTATTTT.

The chain couples TRBV6-2 or TRBV6-3 to TRBJ2-1; 7 bases agree with TRBD1. The CDR3 has 14 residues. With 0 bases clipped from V and 6 bases from J, the junction kept 2 bases outside the gene matches. CDR1 MNHEY and CDR2 SVGEGT come from the germline V gene. The CDR3 reads CASSYSAGGNEQFF. The CDR3 bases are TGTGCCAGCAGTTACTCCGCAGGGGGCAATGAGCAGTTCTTC.

CDR3 sequence reads: CASTYEYTGDNSPLHF. CDR3 coding DNA: TGTGCCAGCACTTACGAATATACAGGGGATAATTCACCCCTCCACTTT. The genes are TRBV28 and TRBJ1-6; TRBD1 matches at 7 bases. This CDR3 has 16 residues. Germline lookup yields CDR1 MDHEN and CDR2 SYDVKM. With 7 bases clipped from V and 5 bases from J, the junction kept 11 bases outside the gene matches. Supplemented by reference TRBV28 and TRBJ1-6, the full variable domain reads DVKVTQSSRYLVKRTGEKVFLECVQDMDHENMFWYRQDPGLGLRLIYFSYDVKMKEKGDIPEGYSVSREKKERFSLILESASTNQTSMYLCASTYEYTGDNSPLHFGNGTRLTVT.

The J gene is TRBJ2-5, the V gene TRBV9; no clear D. Trimming shortened V by 4 bases and J by 4 bases, and 11 bases separated the two germline ends. Germline V CDR1 and CDR2: SGDLS, YYNGEE. The CDR3 is made up of 13 amino acids. CDR3 in amino acids: CASSQDPVETQYF. CDR3 in DNA: TGTGCCAGCAGCCAGGACCCGGTAGAGACCCAGTACTTC.

The chain uses TRBV7-9 and TRBJ1-4; D gene unclear. CDR1 is SEHNR, CDR2 FQNEAQ, per germline (reference sequence). Trimming shortened V by 1 base and J by 8 bases, and 17 bases separated the two germline ends. CDR3 length equals 16 residues. The CDR3 bases are TGTGCCAGCAGCTTAGTCGTCGGGAGGTTGGGGGAAAAACTGTTTTTT. Its translation is CASSLVVGRLGEKLFF.

The chain joins TRBV27 to TRBJ1-5; no reliable D call. The ends were cut back, 3 bases at V and 6 bases at J, with 12 bases in the middle. The germline V gene encodes CDR1 MNHEY and CDR2 SMNVEV (reference sequence). The CDR3 consists of 14 residues. In DNA form, the CDR3 reads TGTGCCAGCAGTTTGATGAGGGTAGGTCAGCCCCAGCATTTT. Encoded protein: CASSLMRVGQPQHF.

The chain employs TRBV18 and TRBJ1-2; maybe TRBD1 (5 bases). With 1 base removed from V and 8 bases from J, the gap between germline ends came to 20 bases. The CDR3 is 16 residues long. CDR1 is KGHSH, CDR2 LQKENI, per germline. The CDR3 reads CASSPLAGDYAGGYTF. CDR3 nucleotide sequence: TGTGCCAGCTCACCACTCGCCGGGGACTATGCGGGAGGCTACACCTTC.

This rearrangement joins TRBV19 to TRBJ2-1, with D perhaps TRBD1 or TRBD2 (6 bases each). The ends were cut back, 5 bases at V and 10 bases at J, with 18 bases in the middle. In germline, CDR1 is LNHDA, CDR2 SQIVND (reference sequence). This CDR3 comprises 14 residues. The CDR3 region is CASSYGGVGMEQFF. CDR3 nucleotides: TGTGCCAGTAGTTACGGGGGCGTAGGCATGGAGCAGTTCTTC. Complete variable domain (other parts from reference TRBV19 and TRBJ2-1): DGGITQSPKYLFRKEGQNVTLSCEQNLNHDAMYWYRQDPGQGLRLIYYSQIVNDFQKGDIAEGYSVSREKKESFPLTVTSAQKNPTAFYLCASSYGGVGMEQFFGPGTRLTVL.